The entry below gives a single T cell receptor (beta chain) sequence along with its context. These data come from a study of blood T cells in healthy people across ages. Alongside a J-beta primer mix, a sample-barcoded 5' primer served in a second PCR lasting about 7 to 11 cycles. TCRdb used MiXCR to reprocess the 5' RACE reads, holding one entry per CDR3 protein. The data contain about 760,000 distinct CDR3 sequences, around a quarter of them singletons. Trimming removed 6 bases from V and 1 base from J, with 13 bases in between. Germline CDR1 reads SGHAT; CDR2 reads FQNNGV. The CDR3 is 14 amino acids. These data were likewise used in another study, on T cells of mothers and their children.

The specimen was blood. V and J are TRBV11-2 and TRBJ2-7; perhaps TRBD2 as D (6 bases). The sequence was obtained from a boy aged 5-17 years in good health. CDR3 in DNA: TGTGCCAGCAGTCAGCTAGCGAGGTCCTACGAGCAGTACTTC. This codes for CASSQLARSYEQYF.